Presented here are 23 T cell receptor beta chains from one specimen sequenced in a study of CD8+ T cells in alopecia areata. After isolation, RNA underwent reverse transcription to generate cDNA as the sequencing template. Clones were read by immunoSEQ multiplex PCR, and TCRdb kept only the in-frame ones, dropping some. The sample shows about 190,000 clones, 55% to 70% of them seen only once. Described treatment: oral pan-JAK inhibitor, 5-10 mg twice daily. The sequenced sample was CD4+ T cells sorted from blood, obtained at week 4, from a patient treated with tofacitinib. These receptors were collected from a human donor with alopecia areata.

The V call is TRBV10-3, the J call TRBJ2-6; 7 positions agree with TRBD1. Germline trimming cut 8 bases from V and 0 bases from J; bases unmatched to any gene: 7. CDR1 is ENHRY and CDR2 is SYGVKD in the germline V gene. This CDR3 spans 16 amino acids. Here the CDR3 DNA reads TGTGCCATCCAGGGACAGATAAGCTCTGGGGCCAACGTCCTGACTTTC. Amino acids: CAIQGQISSGANVLTF.

This clone was counted once. The V and J genes are TRBV6-5 and TRBJ2-3; D call uncertain. V lost 6 bases and J lost 6, with 16 bases in between. In germline, CDR1 is MNHEY, CDR2 SVGAGI. The CDR3 totals 14 residues. The CDR3 loop is CASSQVLGRDTQYF. CDR3 sequence (DNA): TGTGCCAGCAGCCAGGTGCTGGGCCGCGATACGCAGTATTTT.

The rearrangement links TRBV5-6 to TRBJ2-1; perhaps D is TRBD1 or TRBD2 (5 bases each). The CDR3 contains 17 residues. Deletions cut 2 bases from V and 6 bases from J, with 21 bases between. Germline V gene lookup returns CDR1 SGHDT and CDR2 YYEEEE. The CDR3 DNA sequence: TGTGCCAGCAGCTTCGAGCGGAGGACACCGAACCTCAATGAGCAGTTCTTC. The encoded protein is CASSFERRTPNLNEQFF.

This rearrangement joins TRBV29-1 to TRBJ2-3; 10 positions match TRBD1. Germline V CDR1 and CDR2: SQVTM, ANQGSEA. The CDR3 contains 14 residues. V gave up 3 bases and J gave up 5 bases; unmatched junction bases: 5. The CDR3 region is CSVDGDRGLDTQYF. The CDR3 DNA reads TGCAGCGTTGATGGGGACAGGGGCCTAGATACGCAGTATTTT.

CDR3 amino acids: CAWSEQINEKLFF. In nucleotides, the CDR3 is TGTGCCTGGAGCGAGCAGATTAATGAAAAACTGTTTTTT. This chain connects TRBV30 to TRBJ1-4; no clear D. With 3 bases removed from V and 4 bases from J, the gap between germline ends came to 9 bases. Germline assignment: CDR1 GTSNPN and CDR2 SVGIG (reference sequence). CDR3 length equals 13 residues.

The rearrangement links TRBV30 to TRBJ1-1; 10 bases fit TRBD1. Per germline, CDR1 GTSNPN and CDR2 SVGIG (reference sequence). V lost 7 bases to trimming and J lost 5 bases; unmatched junction nucleotides: 13. CDR3 size: 15 residues. The CDR3 protein is CASSAPGQGDTEAFF. Here the CDR3 DNA reads TGTGCCTCTTCCGCGCCTGGACAGGGGGATACTGAAGCTTTCTTT. The full variable domain, rest sourced from reference TRBV30 and TRBJ1-1, is SQTIHQWPATLVQPVGSPLSLECTVEGTSNPNLYWYRQAAGRGLQLLFYSVGIGQISSEVPQNLSASRPQDRQFILSSKKLLLSDSGFYLCASSAPGQGDTEAFFGQGTRLTVV.

This clone was observed once. The rearrangement uses TRBV2 and TRBJ2-3; 7 nucleotides match TRBD1. Per the germline V gene, CDR1 is SNHLY and CDR2 is FYNNEI. The CDR3 spans 15 residues. The V segment lost 2 bases and the J segment 4 bases; nucleotides outside the gene matches: 6. The CDR3 DNA is TGTGCCAGCAGTGAATGGGGACAGCAATCAGATACGCAGTATTTT. It is translated as CASSEWGQQSDTQYF.

The rearrangement joins TRBV29-1 to TRBJ2-5, with 8 bases fitting TRBD1. Germline V gene data show CDR1 as SQVTM and CDR2 as ANQGSEA. The CDR3 is 14 residues long. V was pared by 7 bases and J by 1 base, with 8 bases of the junction left unmatched. The CDR3 spells CSARTGTGQETQYF. In nucleotides, the CDR3 is TGCAGCGCCCGAACCGGGACAGGCCAAGAGACCCAGTACTTC.

This clone has more than one count but fewer than ten. This chain links TRBV2 with TRBJ1-5; D remains ambiguous. CDR1 SNHLY and CDR2 FYNNEI come from the germline V gene. V dropped 6 bases and J dropped 0 bases, with 6 bases sitting between them. This CDR3 comprises 13 residues. CDR3 sequence: CASRADSNQPQHF. The CDR3 bases are TGTGCCAGCAGGGCAGATAGCAATCAGCCCCAGCATTTT. The variable domain in full, completed from reference TRBV2 and TRBJ1-5, reads EPEVTQTPSHQVTQMGQEVILRCVPISNHLYFYWYRQILGQKVEFLVSFYNNEISEKSEIFDDQFSVERPDGSNFTLKIRSTKLEDSAMYFCASRADSNQPQHFGDGTRLSIL.

This clone was seen a few times. The genes are TRBV14 and TRBJ2-1; D unresolved. Trimming shortened V by 1 base and J by 9 bases, and 13 bases separated the two germline ends. Germline V lookup: CDR1 SGHDN, CDR2 FVKESK. This CDR3 region has 14 residues. CDR3 loop: CASSQAAPFGEQFF. CDR3 nucleotide sequence: TGTGCCAGCAGCCAAGCGGCTCCCTTCGGTGAGCAGTTCTTC.

The V and J genes are TRBV15 and TRBJ2-3, with 11 bases identical to TRBD2. V lost 5 bases to trimming and J lost 0 bases; unmatched junction nucleotides: 4. This CDR3 has 16 residues. Germline loops: CDR1 LNHNV, CDR2 YYDKDF (reference sequence). For the CDR3, the DNA is TGTGCCACCAGCGGGACTAGCGGTTATAGCACAGATACGCAGTATTTT. It specifies CATSGTSGYSTDTQYF. The full variable domain, completed using reference TRBV15 and TRBJ2-3, is DAMVIQNPRYQVTQFGKPVTLSCSQTLNHNVMYWYQQKSSQAPKLLFHYYDKDFNNEADTPDNFQSRRPNTSFCFLDIRSPGLGDTAMYLCATSGTSGYSTDTQYFGPGTRLTVL.

The chain recombines TRBV30 with TRBJ2-1; D is unclear. This CDR3 is built from 13 residues. Between the trimmed V and J ends, which lost 0 bases and 11 bases, there was a span of 14 bases. Germline CDR1 is GTSNPN and CDR2 is SVGIG (reference sequence). The CDR3 reads CAWSVGPTLQQFF. In DNA form, the CDR3 reads TGTGCCTGGAGTGTAGGGCCTACCCTTCAGCAGTTCTTC.

The gene calls are TRBV29-1 and TRBJ2-7; perhaps TRBD2 as D (5 bases). Germline CDR1 and CDR2: SQVTM and ANQGSEA. V lost 5 bases, J lost 2 bases, and 10 bases lay in between. The CDR3 is made up of 12 amino acids. Here the CDR3 DNA reads TGCAGCGTTAGCGGTTCGACCTACGAGCAGTACTTC. Its protein is CSVSGSTYEQYF.

The CDR3 spells CASSFLAGGPHEQFF. The CDR3 region has the DNA TGTGCCAGCAGTTTCTTAGCGGGAGGGCCCCATGAGCAGTTCTTC. The V and J genes are TRBV27 and TRBJ2-1; TRBD2 matches at 11 bases. V shed 3 bases and J 8 bases; nucleotides not matched to a gene: 6. The germline CDR1 and CDR2 sequences are MNHEY and SMNVEV (reference sequence). The CDR3 covers 15 residues.

The rearrangement uses TRBV4-2 and TRBJ2-5; D not certain. The V end lost 1 base, the J end lost 5 bases, and 8 bases lay between the germline ends. Germline V gives CDR1 LGHNA, CDR2 YNFKEQ. The CDR3 consists of 13 residues. The DNA for the CDR3 is TGTGCCAGCAGCCAAGCGGCCGGGGAGACCCAGTACTTC. This encodes CASSQAAGETQYF.

This clone turned up a few times. The rearrangement uses TRBV5-6 and TRBJ2-1; TRBD1 matches at 8 bases. Germline CDR1 and CDR2: SGHDT and YYEEEE. Losses at the gene ends were 2 bases for V and 8 bases for J; bases not matched to a gene: 3. The CDR3 is 13 residues long. The CDR3 nucleotides read TGTGCCAGCAGCTTTGGGGACAGGTATGAGCAGTTCTTC. Protein sequence: CASSFGDRYEQFF.

V is TRBV19 and J is TRBJ2-1; D perhaps matches TRBD2 (7 bases). V dropped 2 bases and J dropped 14 bases, with 16 bases sitting between them. The CDR3 runs to 13 residues. Germline loops: CDR1 LNHDA, CDR2 SQIVND (reference sequence). The CDR3, as DNA: TGTGCCAGTAGTATAACCCGGGGGGCTGTCGAGTTCTTC. This sequence encodes CASSITRGAVEFF.

The rearrangement links TRBV30 to TRBJ2-5; 7 nucleotides align to TRBD1. The CDR3 covers 17 residues. After removal of 3 bases from V and 0 bases from J, the junction contained 13 bases not matched to a gene. Looked up from germline, CDR1 is GTSNPN and CDR2 is SVGIG (reference sequence). The CDR3 spells CAWRANPKGQYQETQYF. The CDR3 nucleotides read TGTGCCTGGAGAGCCAACCCCAAGGGACAGTACCAAGAGACCCAGTACTTC.

This clone was found a few times. This chain uses TRBV29-1 with TRBJ2-1; 8 bases match TRBD2. CDR1 is SQVTM, CDR2 ANQGSEA, per germline. The CDR3 sequence is 16 residues long. Germline trimming cut 3 bases from V and 0 bases from J; bases unmatched to any gene: 7. The CDR3 nucleotides read TGCAGCGTTGAGACCAGGGCGGGGGGCTCCTACAATGAGCAGTTCTTC. It specifies CSVETRAGGSYNEQFF.

The rearrangement uses TRBV2 and TRBJ2-1, with D possibly matching TRBD1 (6 bases). The CDR3 contains 13 residues. In germline, CDR1 is SNHLY, CDR2 FYNNEI. Trimming removed 5 bases at V and 3 bases at J, with 8 bases between. In nucleotides, the CDR3 is TGTGCCAGCAGTTGGGACAACTACAATGAGCAGTTCTTC. Translated, it gives CASSWDNYNEQFF. The full variable domain, completed using reference TRBV2 and TRBJ2-1, is EPEVTQTPSHQVTQMGQEVILRCVPISNHLYFYWYRQILGQKVEFLVSFYNNEISEKSEIFDDQFSVERPDGSNFTLKIRSTKLEDSAMYFCASSWDNYNEQFFGPGTRLTVL.

Only one count was recorded for this clone. The CDR3: CAWSSLDRAIGQPQHF. CDR3 nucleotide sequence: TGTGCCTGGAGTTCTCTAGACAGGGCCATCGGACAGCCCCAGCATTTT. The chain couples TRBV30 to TRBJ1-5; TRBD1 aligns across 7 bases. The CDR3 is 16 residues long. After removal of 2 bases from V and 7 bases from J, the junction contained 14 bases not matched to a gene. Germline lookup yields CDR1 GTSNPN and CDR2 SVGIG (reference sequence).

The chain employs TRBV25-1 and TRBJ2-4; D gene ambiguous. Germline CDR1 MGHDK, CDR2 SYGVNS. There are 16 residues in the CDR3. Trimming stripped 0 bases from V and 0 bases from J, with 9 bases between. The CDR3 reads CASSEYGFGAKNIQYF. As DNA, the CDR3 is TGTGCCAGCAGTGAATATGGATTCGGAGCCAAAAACATTCAGTACTTC.

This clone was picked up a small number of times. The rearrangement links TRBV23-1 to TRBJ2-1, with D possibly TRBD1 on 5 matching bases. TRBV23-1 is noted as an ORF with a role that remains uncertain. The CDR3 is made up of 13 amino acids. V lost 7 bases to trimming and J lost 5 bases, with 12 bases between them. The CDR3 bases are TGCGCCAGCAATAAGGGGCTCGACAATGAGCAGTTCTTC. Its translation: CASNKGLDNEQFF.